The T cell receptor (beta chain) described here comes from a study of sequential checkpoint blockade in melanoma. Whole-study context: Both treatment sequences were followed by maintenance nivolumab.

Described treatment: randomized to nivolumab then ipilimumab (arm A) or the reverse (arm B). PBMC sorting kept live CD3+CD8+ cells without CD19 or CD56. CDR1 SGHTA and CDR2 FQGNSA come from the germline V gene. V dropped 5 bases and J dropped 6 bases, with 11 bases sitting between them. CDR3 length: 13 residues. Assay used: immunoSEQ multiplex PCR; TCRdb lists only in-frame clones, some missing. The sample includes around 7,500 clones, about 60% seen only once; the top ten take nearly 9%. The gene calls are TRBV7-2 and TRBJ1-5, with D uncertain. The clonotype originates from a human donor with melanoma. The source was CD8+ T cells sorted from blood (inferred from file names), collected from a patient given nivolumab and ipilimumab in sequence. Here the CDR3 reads CASSLWSGQPQHF. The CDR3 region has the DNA TGTGCCAGCAGCCTATGGAGCGGTCAGCCCCAGCATTTT.